Below, one T cell receptor beta chain is given with its context. As yet, its antigen is unknown. The germline V gene encodes CDR1 LNHDA and CDR2 SQIVND (reference sequence). CDR3 length: 15 amino acids. The germline V and J ends were trimmed by 10 bases and 2 bases, with 18 bases remaining between them. The sample comes from a study of T cell repertoires in cytomegalovirus infection. About the research overall: CMV infection and matching HLA type were both indicated by public TCR beta signatures. Study-level points and caveats: The cumulative frequency of public TCR beta families distinguished individuals who carried CMV together with the relevant HLA. The ex vivo response was dominated by HLA-C-restricted CMV-specific TCR beta clonotypes.

Each CDR3 protein gets one entry after TCRdb re-called the reads with MiXCR. The profile covers about 530,000 distinct CDR3 sequences, with around 27% appearing a single time and less than 15% taken by the ten largest. This receptor was taken from a human donor in good health (CMV status not recorded). Some clones in this sample may be carry-over from other donors' samples. J is TRBJ1-5 and V is TRBV19; D is uncertain. What was sequenced was PBMCs. CDR3 loop: CATNGADLGNQPQHF. In DNA, the CDR3 is TGTGCCACCAACGGAGCAGATTTAGGCAATCAGCCCCAGCATTTT.